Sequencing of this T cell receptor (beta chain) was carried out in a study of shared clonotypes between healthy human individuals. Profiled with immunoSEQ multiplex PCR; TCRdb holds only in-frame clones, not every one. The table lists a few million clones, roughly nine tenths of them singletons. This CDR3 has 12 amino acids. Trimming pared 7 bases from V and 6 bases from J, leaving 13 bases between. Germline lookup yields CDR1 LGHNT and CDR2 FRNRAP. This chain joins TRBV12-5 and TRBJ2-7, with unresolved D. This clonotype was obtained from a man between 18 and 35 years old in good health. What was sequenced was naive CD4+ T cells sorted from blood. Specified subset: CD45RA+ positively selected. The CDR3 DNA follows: TGTGCTAGTGCCTCTGGCCTCACCGAGCAGTACTTC. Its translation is CASASGLTEQYF.